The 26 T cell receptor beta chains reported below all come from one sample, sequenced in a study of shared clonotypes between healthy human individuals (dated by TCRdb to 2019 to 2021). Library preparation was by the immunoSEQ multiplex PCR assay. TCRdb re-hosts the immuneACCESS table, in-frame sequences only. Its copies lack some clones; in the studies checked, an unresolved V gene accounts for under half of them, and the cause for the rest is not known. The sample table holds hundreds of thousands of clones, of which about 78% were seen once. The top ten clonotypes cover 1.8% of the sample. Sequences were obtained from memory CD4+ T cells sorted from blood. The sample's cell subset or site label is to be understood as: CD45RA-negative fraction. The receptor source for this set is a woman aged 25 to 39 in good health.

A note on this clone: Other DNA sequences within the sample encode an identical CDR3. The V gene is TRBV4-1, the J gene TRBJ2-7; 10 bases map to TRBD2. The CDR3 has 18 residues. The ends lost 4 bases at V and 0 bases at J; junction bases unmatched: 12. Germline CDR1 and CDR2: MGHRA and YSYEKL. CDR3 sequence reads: CASSRQGSSGSFSYEQYF. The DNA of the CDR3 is TGCGCCAGCAGCCGGCAGGGATCTAGCGGGAGCTTCTCCTACGAGCAGTACTTC.

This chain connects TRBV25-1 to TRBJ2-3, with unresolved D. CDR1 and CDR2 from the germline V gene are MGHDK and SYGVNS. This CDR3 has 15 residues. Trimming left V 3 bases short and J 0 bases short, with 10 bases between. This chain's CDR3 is CASSDPEASTDTQYF. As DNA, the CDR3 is TGTGCCAGCAGTGATCCCGAGGCTAGCACAGATACGCAGTATTTT.

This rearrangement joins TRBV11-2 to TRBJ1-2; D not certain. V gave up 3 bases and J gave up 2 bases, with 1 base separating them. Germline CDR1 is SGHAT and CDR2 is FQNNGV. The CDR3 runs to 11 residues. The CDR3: CASSLNYGYTF. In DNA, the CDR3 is TGTGCCAGCAGCTTGAACTATGGCTACACCTTC.

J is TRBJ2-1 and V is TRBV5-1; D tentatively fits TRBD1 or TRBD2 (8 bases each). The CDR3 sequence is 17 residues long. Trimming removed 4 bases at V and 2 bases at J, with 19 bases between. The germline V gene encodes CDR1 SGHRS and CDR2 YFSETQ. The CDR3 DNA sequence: TGCGCCAGCAGCCCTACAGGGGGGCGGGAGGCCTACAATGAGCAGTTCTTC. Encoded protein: CASSPTGGREAYNEQFF.

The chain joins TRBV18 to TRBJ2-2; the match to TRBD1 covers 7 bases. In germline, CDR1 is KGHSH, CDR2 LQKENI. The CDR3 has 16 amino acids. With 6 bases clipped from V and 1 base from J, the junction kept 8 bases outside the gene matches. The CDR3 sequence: CASSRLWTGNTGELFF. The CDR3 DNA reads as TGTGCCAGCTCCCGGTTGTGGACAGGGAACACCGGGGAGCTGTTTTTT.

CDR3 amino acids: CASSNQAPGPLTNEKLFF. The CDR3 DNA reads as TGTGCCAGCAGCAATCAGGCCCCAGGGCCCCTTACTAATGAAAAACTGTTTTTT. V gene TRBV27 combines with J gene TRBJ1-4, with D possibly TRBD1 on 5 matching bases. The CDR3 is made up of 18 amino acids. Trimming left V 6 bases short and J 2 bases short, with 22 bases between. CDR1 is MNHEY, CDR2 SMNVEV, per germline (reference sequence).

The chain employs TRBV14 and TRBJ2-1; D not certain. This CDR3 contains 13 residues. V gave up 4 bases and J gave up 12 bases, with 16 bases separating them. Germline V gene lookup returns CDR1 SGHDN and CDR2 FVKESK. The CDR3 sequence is CASSLILPRGQFF. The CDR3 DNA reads TGTGCCAGCAGCCTCATTTTACCCCGAGGGCAGTTCTTC.

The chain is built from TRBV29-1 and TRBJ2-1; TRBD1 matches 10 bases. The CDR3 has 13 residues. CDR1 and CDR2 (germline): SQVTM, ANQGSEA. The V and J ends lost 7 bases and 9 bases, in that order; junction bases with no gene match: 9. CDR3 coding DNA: TGCAGCGATAGGGGACAGGGGTTTGGTGAGCAGTTCTTC. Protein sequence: CSDRGQGFGEQFF.

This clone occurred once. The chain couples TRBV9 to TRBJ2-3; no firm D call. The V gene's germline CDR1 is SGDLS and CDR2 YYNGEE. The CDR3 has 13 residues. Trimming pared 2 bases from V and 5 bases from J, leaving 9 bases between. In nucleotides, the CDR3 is TGTGCCAGCAGCGTGCTGGGAATAGATACGCAGTATTTT. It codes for CASSVLGIDTQYF.

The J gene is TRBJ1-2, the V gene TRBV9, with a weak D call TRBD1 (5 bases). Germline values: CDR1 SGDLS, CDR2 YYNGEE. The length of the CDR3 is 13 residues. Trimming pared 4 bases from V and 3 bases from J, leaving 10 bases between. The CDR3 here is CASSQGEDYGYTF. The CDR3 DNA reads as TGTGCCAGCAGCCAGGGAGAGGACTATGGCTACACCTTC.

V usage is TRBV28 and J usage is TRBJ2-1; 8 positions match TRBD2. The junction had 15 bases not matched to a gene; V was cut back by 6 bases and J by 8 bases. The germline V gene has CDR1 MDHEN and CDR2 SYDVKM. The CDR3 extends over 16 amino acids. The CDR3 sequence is CASRRLAGGPSYEQFF. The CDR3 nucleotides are TGTGCCAGCAGAAGACTTGCGGGAGGCCCGAGTTATGAGCAGTTCTTC.

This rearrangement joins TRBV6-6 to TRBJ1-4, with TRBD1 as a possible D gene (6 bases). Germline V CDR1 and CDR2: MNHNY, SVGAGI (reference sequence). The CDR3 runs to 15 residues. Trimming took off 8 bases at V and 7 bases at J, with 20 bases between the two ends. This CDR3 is CASQIRGRGGEKLFF. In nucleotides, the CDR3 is TGTGCCAGCCAGATACGCGGCAGGGGCGGTGAAAAACTGTTTTTT.

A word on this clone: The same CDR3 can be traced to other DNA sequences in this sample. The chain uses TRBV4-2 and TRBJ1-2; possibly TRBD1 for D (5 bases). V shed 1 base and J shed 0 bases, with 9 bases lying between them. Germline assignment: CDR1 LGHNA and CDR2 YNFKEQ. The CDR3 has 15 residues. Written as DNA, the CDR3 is TGTGCCAGCAGCCAAGGAGGGGCGGCTAACTATGGCTACACCTTC. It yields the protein CASSQGGAANYGYTF.

This CDR3 is CASSPGTVLRIQYF. In nucleotides, the CDR3 is TGCGCCAGCAGCCCCGGGACAGTGTTAAGGATTCAGTACTTC. The rearrangement uses TRBV5-1 and TRBJ2-4, with 7 bases lining up with TRBD1. Germline loops: CDR1 SGHRS, CDR2 YFSETQ. CDR3 size: 14 residues. Trimming at V came to 4 bases and at J to 10 bases, leaving 11 bases not matched to a gene.

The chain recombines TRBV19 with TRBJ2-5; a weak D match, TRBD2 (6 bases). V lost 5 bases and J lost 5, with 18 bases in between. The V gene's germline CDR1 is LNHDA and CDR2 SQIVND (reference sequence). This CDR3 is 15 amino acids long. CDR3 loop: CASSPRGVTRETQYF. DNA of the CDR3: TGTGCCAGTAGTCCTCGCGGGGTCACGAGGGAGACCCAGTACTTC. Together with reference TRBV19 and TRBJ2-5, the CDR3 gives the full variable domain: DGGITQSPKYLFRKEGQNVTLSCEQNLNHDAMYWYRQDPGQGLRLIYYSQIVNDFQKGDIAEGYSVSREKKESFPLTVTSAQKNPTAFYLCASSPRGVTRETQYFGPGTRLLVL.

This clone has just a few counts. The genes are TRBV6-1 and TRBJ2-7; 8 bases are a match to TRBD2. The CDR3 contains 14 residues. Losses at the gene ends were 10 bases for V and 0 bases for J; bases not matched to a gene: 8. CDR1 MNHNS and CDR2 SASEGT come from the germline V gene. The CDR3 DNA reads TGTGCCACCCTTAGCGGGACAACCTCCTACGAGCAGTACTTC. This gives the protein CATLSGTTSYEQYF.

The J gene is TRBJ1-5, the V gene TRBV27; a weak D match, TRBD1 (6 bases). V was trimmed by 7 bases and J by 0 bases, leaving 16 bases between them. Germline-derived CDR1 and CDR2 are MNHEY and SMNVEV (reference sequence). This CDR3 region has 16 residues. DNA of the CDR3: TGTGCCAGCACTCCGGGACACCAATATAGCAATCAGCCCCAGCATTTT. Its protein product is CASTPGHQYSNQPQHF.

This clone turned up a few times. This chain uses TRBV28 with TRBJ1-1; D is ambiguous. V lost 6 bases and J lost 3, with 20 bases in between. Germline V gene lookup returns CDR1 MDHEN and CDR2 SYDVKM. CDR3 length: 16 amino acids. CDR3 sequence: CASSRQSDLRYTEAFF. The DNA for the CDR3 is TGTGCCAGCAGCCGTCAGTCAGACCTGAGATACACTGAAGCTTTCTTT. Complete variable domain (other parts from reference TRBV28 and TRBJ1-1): DVKVTQSSRYLVKRTGEKVFLECVQDMDHENMFWYRQDPGLGLRLIYFSYDVKMKEKGDIPEGYSVSREKKERFSLILESASTNQTSMYLCASSRQSDLRYTEAFFGQGTRLTVV.

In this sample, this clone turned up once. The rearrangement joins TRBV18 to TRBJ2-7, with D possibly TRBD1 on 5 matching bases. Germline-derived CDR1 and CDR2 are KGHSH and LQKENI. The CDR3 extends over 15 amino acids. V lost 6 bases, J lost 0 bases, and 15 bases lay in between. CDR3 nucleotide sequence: TGTGCCAGCTCCCAATACCAGGGCCCCTCCTACGAGCAGTACTTC. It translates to CASSQYQGPSYEQYF.

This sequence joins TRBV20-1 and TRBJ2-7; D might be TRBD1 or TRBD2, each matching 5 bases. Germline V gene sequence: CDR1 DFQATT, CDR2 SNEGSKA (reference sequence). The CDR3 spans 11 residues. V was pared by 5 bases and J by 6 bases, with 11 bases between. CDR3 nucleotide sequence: TGCAGTGCTGAACCCGGGACCGAGCAGTACTTC. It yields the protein CSAEPGTEQYF.

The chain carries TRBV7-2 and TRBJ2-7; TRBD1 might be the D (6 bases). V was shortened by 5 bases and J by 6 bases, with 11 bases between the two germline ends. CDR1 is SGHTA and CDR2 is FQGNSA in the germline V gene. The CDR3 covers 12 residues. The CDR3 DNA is TGTGCCAGCAGCGACAGGTCGAGCGAGCAGTACTTC. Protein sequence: CASSDRSSEQYF.

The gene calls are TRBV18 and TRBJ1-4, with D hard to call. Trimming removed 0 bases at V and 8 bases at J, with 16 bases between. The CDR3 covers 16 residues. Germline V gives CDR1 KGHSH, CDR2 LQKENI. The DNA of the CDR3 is TGTGCCAGCTCACCACCGTGGGCAGAGCCACTAGAAAAACTGTTTTTT. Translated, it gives CASSPPWAEPLEKLFF.

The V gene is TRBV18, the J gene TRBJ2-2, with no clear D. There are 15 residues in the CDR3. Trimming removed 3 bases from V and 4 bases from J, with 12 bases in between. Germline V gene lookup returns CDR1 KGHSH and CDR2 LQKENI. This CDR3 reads CASSPGIEVTGELFF. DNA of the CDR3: TGTGCCAGCTCACCCGGAATTGAGGTCACCGGGGAGCTGTTTTTT.

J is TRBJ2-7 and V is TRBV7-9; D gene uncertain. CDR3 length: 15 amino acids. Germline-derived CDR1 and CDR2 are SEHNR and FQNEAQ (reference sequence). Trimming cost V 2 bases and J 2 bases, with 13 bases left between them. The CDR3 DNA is TGTGCCAGCAGCTTATCGGGTCAATTACCCTACGAGCAGTACTTC. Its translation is CASSLSGQLPYEQYF.

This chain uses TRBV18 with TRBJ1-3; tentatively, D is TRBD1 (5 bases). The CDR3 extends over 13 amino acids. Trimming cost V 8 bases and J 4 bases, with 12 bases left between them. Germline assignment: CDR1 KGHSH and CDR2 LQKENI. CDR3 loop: CASTDRDGNTIYF. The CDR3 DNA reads TGTGCCAGCACCGACAGAGACGGAAACACCATATATTTT.

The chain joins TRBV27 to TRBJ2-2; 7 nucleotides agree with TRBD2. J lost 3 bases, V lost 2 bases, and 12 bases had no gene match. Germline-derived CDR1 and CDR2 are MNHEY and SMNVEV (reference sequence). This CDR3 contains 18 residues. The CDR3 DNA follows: TGTGCCAGCAGTTTAGGATGGAGGGCCGCGGGGGACACCGGGGAGCTGTTTTTT. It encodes CASSLGWRAAGDTGELFF.